One and the same sample provided the 32 T cell receptor beta chains below, sequenced in a study of blood T cell repertoires in COVID-19. Clones were read by immunoSEQ multiplex PCR, and TCRdb kept only the in-frame ones, dropping some. The profile shows around 180,000 clones, around four fifths of them singletons. What was sequenced was peripheral blood. These receptors all stem from a woman aged 25 to 39 with acute or convalescent COVID-19.

The V call is TRBV6-6, the J call TRBJ2-7, with TRBD1 matching 9 bases. Unmatched junction bases numbered 12, after V lost 9 bases and J lost 6 bases. CDR3 length: 14 residues. CDR1 MNHNY and CDR2 SVGAGI come from the germline V gene (reference sequence). The CDR3 is CASRGTGSVPEQYF. The CDR3 region has the DNA TGTGCCAGTCGAGGGACAGGGTCTGTCCCCGAGCAGTACTTC.

The chain links TRBV13 to TRBJ2-1, with 9 bases identical to TRBD1. The germline gives CDR1 PRHDT, CDR2 FYEKMQ (reference sequence). This CDR3 comprises 14 residues. The V segment lost 0 bases and the J segment 6 bases; nucleotides outside the gene matches: 0. CDR3 amino acids: CASSLGTGGNEQFF. Here the CDR3 DNA reads TGTGCCAGCAGCTTAGGGACAGGGGGCAATGAGCAGTTCTTC.

The V call is TRBV18, the J call TRBJ2-3; maybe TRBD1 (6 bases). This CDR3 region has 15 residues. Trimming took off 6 bases at V and 0 bases at J, with 13 bases between the two ends. The germline V gene has CDR1 KGHSH and CDR2 LQKENI. The CDR3 loop is CASSPTGSSTDTQYF. CDR3 bases: TGTGCCAGCTCGCCGACAGGTTCTAGCACAGATACGCAGTATTTT.

V is TRBV19 and J is TRBJ1-1; 9 bases agree with TRBD1. Germline lookup yields CDR1 LNHDA and CDR2 SQIVND (reference sequence). CDR3 length equals 17 residues. V was clipped by 5 bases and J by 1 base; unmatched bases: 11. The CDR3 region is CASSDPRDRDGNTEAFF. The CDR3 DNA reads TGTGCCAGTAGTGACCCCCGGGACAGGGATGGGAACACTGAAGCTTTCTTT.

CDR3 region: CATRGQLYGYTF. The CDR3 nucleotides are TGTGCCACCAGGGGACAGCTCTATGGCTACACCTTC. V is TRBV6-5 and J is TRBJ1-2; 7 bases agree with TRBD1. Germline CDR1 reads MNHEY; CDR2 reads SVGAGI. CDR3 length equals 12 residues. The trim removed 10 bases at V and 4 bases at J, leaving 6 bases unmatched.

This rearrangement joins TRBV19 to TRBJ2-7; no clear D gene. V dropped 3 bases and J dropped 5 bases, with 5 bases sitting between them. There are 11 residues in the CDR3. Germline-derived CDR1 and CDR2 are LNHDA and SQIVND (reference sequence). CDR3 bases: TGTGCCAGTAGTATTAGAGACGAGCAGTACTTC. Translation: CASSIRDEQYF.

The V call is TRBV7-8, the J call TRBJ2-4, with TRBD2 as a possible D gene (6 bases). The CDR3 loop spans 15 amino acids. CDR1 is SGHVS, CDR2 FQNEAQ, per germline. Trimming left V 5 bases short and J 7 bases short, with 18 bases between. Written as DNA, the CDR3 is TGTGCCAGCAGCCCCATACGGGGGAGGAGTAACATTCAGTACTTC. Translation gives CASSPIRGRSNIQYF.

CDR3 residues: CASSVDRGNIQYF. In nucleotides, the CDR3 is TGTGCCAGCAGTGTGGACAGGGGTAACATTCAGTACTTC. The rearrangement joins TRBV2 to TRBJ2-4, with 9 bases fitting TRBD1. The CDR3 is 13 amino acids. V lost 4 bases, J lost 7 bases, and 2 bases stayed unmatched. Germline loops: CDR1 SNHLY, CDR2 FYNNEI.

This rearrangement joins TRBV11-2 to TRBJ2-2, with TRBD1 identical over 7 bases. Looked up from germline, CDR1 is SGHAT and CDR2 is FQNNGV. This CDR3 has 17 amino acids. Trimming at V came to 0 bases and at J to 2 bases, leaving 6 bases not matched to a gene. The CDR3 here is CASSLERTGANTGELFF. As DNA, the CDR3 is TGTGCCAGCAGCTTAGAACGCACAGGGGCCAACACCGGGGAGCTGTTTTTT.

The rearrangement joins TRBV7-9 to TRBJ2-2, with D perhaps TRBD2 (6 bases). CDR1 and CDR2 from the germline V gene are SEHNR and FQNEAQ (reference sequence). Trimming left V 3 bases short and J 3 bases short, with 11 bases between. This CDR3 spans 15 amino acids. CDR3 sequence reads: CASSFAGRDTGELFF. CDR3 sequence (DNA): TGTGCCAGCAGCTTCGCGGGGAGAGACACCGGGGAGCTGTTTTTT.

The V call is TRBV27, the J call TRBJ1-1; TRBD1 matches at 10 bases. Germline values: CDR1 MNHEY, CDR2 SMNVEV (reference sequence). Germline trimming cut 5 bases from V and 4 bases from J; bases unmatched to any gene: 7. The CDR3 totals 15 residues. The CDR3 reads CASSPTGGAGTEAFF. CDR3 nucleotides: TGTGCCAGCAGTCCGACAGGGGGCGCGGGCACTGAAGCTTTCTTT.

The J gene is TRBJ2-1, the V gene TRBV24-1; 7 bases agree with TRBD1. The CDR3 sequence is 15 residues long. V shed 3 bases and J 7 bases; nucleotides not matched to a gene: 8. Germline CDR1 KGHDR, CDR2 SFDVKD. The CDR3 loop reads CATSDPWGQTNEQFF. The CDR3, as DNA: TGTGCCACCAGTGATCCTTGGGGACAGACTAATGAGCAGTTCTTC.

CDR3 sequence reads: CASRHDSSNQPQHF. The CDR3 region has the DNA TGTGCCAGCAGACATGACAGTAGCAATCAGCCCCAGCATTTT. The chain links TRBV27 to TRBJ1-5; D perhaps matches TRBD1 (5 bases). The V gene's germline CDR1 is MNHEY and CDR2 SMNVEV (reference sequence). The CDR3 is 14 residues long. Trimming cost V 6 bases and J 0 bases, with 9 bases left between them.

The chain employs TRBV18 and TRBJ1-1, with D perhaps matching TRBD1 (5 bases). There are 13 residues in the CDR3. V lost 5 bases and J lost 2, with 9 bases in between. Germline V lookup: CDR1 KGHSH, CDR2 LQKENI. CDR3 amino acids: CASSSQGNTEAFF. In nucleotides, the CDR3 is TGTGCCAGCTCAAGTCAGGGAAACACTGAAGCTTTCTTT.

The chain links TRBV7-9 to TRBJ1-6, with 7 bases matching TRBD1. Germline V gene sequence: CDR1 SEHNR, CDR2 FQNEAQ (reference sequence). The V segment lost 7 bases and the J segment 7 bases; nucleotides outside the gene matches: 7. This CDR3 spans 14 amino acids. Here the CDR3 reads CASIETGQNSPLHF. In DNA form, the CDR3 reads TGTGCCAGCATCGAGACAGGGCAGAATTCACCCCTCCACTTT.

Remarks on this clone: A read error may account for a junction end that differs from germline. The CDR3 region is CASREGSYYEQYF. The CDR3 DNA reads TGTGCCAGCAGAGAAGGGAGCTACTACGAGCAGTACTTC. The chain has TRBV2 and TRBJ2-7, with D maybe TRBD2 (5 bases). CDR1 and CDR2 (germline): SNHLY, FYNNEI. CDR3 length: 13 amino acids.

J is TRBJ1-3 and V is TRBV12-3 or TRBV12-4, with D hard to call. The length of the CDR3 is 13 residues. V was trimmed by 3 bases and J by 2 bases, leaving 5 bases between them. CDR3 residues: CASSFLAGNTIYF. CDR3 nucleotides: TGTGCCAGCAGTTTTCTCGCTGGAAACACCATATATTTT.

This sequence joins TRBV3-1 (or the pseudogene TRBV3-2) and TRBJ1-2, with D maybe TRBD1 (5 bases). V was cut by 2 bases and J by 4 bases, with 23 bases left in between. Germline lookup yields CDR1 LGHDT and CDR2 YNNKEL (reference sequence). The CDR3 is 18 residues long. The CDR3: CASSQRSYETVLSYGYTF. The DNA of the CDR3 is TGTGCCAGCAGCCAACGGTCGTACGAGACAGTCCTAAGCTATGGCTACACCTTC.

The genes are TRBV4-1 and TRBJ2-5; 9 bases fit TRBD2. The germline V gene has CDR1 MGHRA and CDR2 YSYEKL. This CDR3 contains 19 residues. V was clipped by 0 bases and J by 5 bases; unmatched bases: 16. DNA of the CDR3: TGCGCCAGCAGCCAAGAGTTTCTCGCGGGGGGGCCGGAAAGGGAGACCCAGTACTTC. It yields the protein CASSQEFLAGGPERETQYF.

The sample holds a few counts of this clone. The chain uses TRBV28 and TRBJ2-2, with 13 bases that match TRBD2. V dropped 5 bases and J dropped 5; count of bases not matched to a gene: 11. Germline values: CDR1 MDHEN, CDR2 SYDVKM. The CDR3 extends over 18 amino acids. The chain's CDR3 is CASSPRLLAGGRTGELFF. CDR3 bases: TGTGCCAGCAGTCCCCGCTTACTAGCGGGAGGGAGGACCGGGGAGCTGTTTTTT.

CDR3 loop: CASGLARSSYNEQFF. The CDR3 bases are TGTGCCAGCGGCCTAGCGCGGAGCTCCTACAATGAGCAGTTCTTC. V and J are TRBV28 and TRBJ2-1; D might be TRBD2 (6 bases). Germline V gene sequence: CDR1 MDHEN, CDR2 SYDVKM. CDR3 length: 15 amino acids. V shed 8 bases and J shed 0 bases, with 14 bases lying between them.

The chain is built from TRBV11-1 and TRBJ1-4; TRBD1 matches 8 bases. This CDR3 is built from 14 residues. CDR1 and CDR2 (germline): SGHAT, FQDESV (reference sequence). V dropped 8 bases and J dropped 10; count of bases not matched to a gene: 12. In DNA, the CDR3 is TGTGCCAGCGGCGTCGGACAGGGATATGGAAAACTGTTTTTT. Protein sequence: CASGVGQGYGKLFF.

V and J are TRBV2 and TRBJ2-2; 9 nucleotides match TRBD1. The CDR3 has 16 amino acids. Germline V CDR1 and CDR2: SNHLY, FYNNEI. Trimming took 5 bases from V and 6 from J; bases not matched to a gene: 10. Here the CDR3 reads CASSTTGQGKSGELFF. CDR3 nucleotides: TGTGCCAGCAGTACTACAGGACAGGGGAAGTCCGGGGAGCTGTTTTTT.

This clone has just a few counts. The V and J genes are TRBV27 and TRBJ1-6; D unclear. Germline V gene sequence: CDR1 MNHEY, CDR2 SMNVEV (reference sequence). Trimming left V 2 bases short and J 0 bases short, with 5 bases between. The CDR3 spans 15 residues. CDR3 DNA: TGTGCCAGCAGTTTACTGAGCTCCTATAATTCACCCCTCCACTTT. This sequence encodes CASSLLSSYNSPLHF.

The gene calls are TRBV2 and TRBJ1-2, with 9 bases fitting TRBD1. Per germline, CDR1 SNHLY and CDR2 FYNNEI. Trimming removed 6 bases from V and 2 bases from J; junction bases left unmatched: 7. CDR3 length equals 15 residues. DNA of the CDR3: TGTGCCAGCAGCTCCCCCGGGACAGGGAACTATGGCTACACCTTC. Translating it yields CASSSPGTGNYGYTF.

This rearrangement joins TRBV7-2 to TRBJ2-3, with 11 bases that match TRBD2. This CDR3 has 17 residues. Germline V gives CDR1 SGHTA, CDR2 FQGNSA. The V and J ends lost 1 base and 2 bases, in that order; junction bases with no gene match: 5. As DNA, the CDR3 is TGTGCCAGCAGCTTAGACGGGACTAGCGGCCTCACAGATACGCAGTATTTT. It specifies CASSLDGTSGLTDTQYF.

The chain recombines TRBV5-8 with TRBJ1-2; 7 bases map to TRBD1. Per the germline V gene, CDR1 is SGHTS and CDR2 is YDEGEE. The CDR3 totals 12 residues. V trimming: 0 bases; J trimming: 7 bases; junction bases outside the gene matches: 0. CDR3: CASSLGQGGYTF. CDR3 nucleotides: TGTGCCAGCAGCTTGGGACAGGGTGGCTACACCTTC.

The chain combines TRBV9 with TRBJ2-3, with TRBD2 matching over 9 bases. Per the germline V gene, CDR1 is SGDLS and CDR2 is YYNGEE. This CDR3 is built from 16 residues. V lost 0 bases to trimming and J lost 2 bases; unmatched junction nucleotides: 4. CDR3 DNA: TGTGCCAGCAGCGTAGGCCTAGCGGGGAACACAGATACGCAGTATTTT. This encodes CASSVGLAGNTDTQYF.

On this clone itself: Distinct nucleotide sequences in the sample also encode this CDR3. J is TRBJ1-1 and V is TRBV5-4; perhaps TRBD1 as D (5 bases). Trimming took 1 base from V and 0 from J, leaving 7 bases between them. The germline V gene encodes CDR1 SGHNT and CDR2 YYREEE (reference sequence). This CDR3 has 14 residues. This CDR3 reads CASSLRGMNTEAFF. CDR3 sequence (DNA): TGTGCCAGCAGCTTGCGGGGGATGAACACTGAAGCTTTCTTT.

The CDR3 sequence is CASSKGGLCTDTQYF. The DNA of the CDR3 is TGTGCCAGCAGCAAAGGGGGCCTCTGCACAGATACGCAGTATTTT. The chain is built from TRBV21-1 and TRBJ2-3; TRBD1 is the table's D call and was not checked against the DNA. TRBV21-1 constitutes a pseudogene. This CDR3 has 15 amino acids.

This chain joins TRBV11-2 and TRBJ1-3; 7 nucleotides agree with TRBD1. This CDR3 contains 15 residues. Germline V lookup: CDR1 SGHAT, CDR2 FQNNGV. The V segment lost 2 bases and the J segment 4 bases; nucleotides outside the gene matches: 5. CDR3 nucleotide sequence: TGTGCCAGCAGCTTAAGGGGACAGCCGGGAAACACCATATATTTT. Translating gives CASSLRGQPGNTIYF.

The chain links TRBV7-6 to TRBJ2-7, with D perhaps TRBD1 (5 bases). From germline, CDR1 is SGHVS and CDR2 FNYEAQ. Trimming removed 5 bases at V and 3 bases at J, with 17 bases between. The CDR3 extends over 15 amino acids. CDR3 sequence (DNA): TGTGCCAGCAGCCAGGGCAGACCTTCGGTCTACGAGCAGTACTTC. Amino acids: CASSQGRPSVYEQYF.